This record covers a single T cell receptor (beta chain). What this receptor recognizes is not known. Qualities for individual bases were not recorded, and no much larger clone is one base off. The library relied on the immunoSEQ multiplex PCR assay. Genomic DNA from the sorted T-cell subsets was used to amplify rearranged TCR beta chain products, which were then sequenced. The authors' pipeline ran thus. Repertoire diversity of productive TCR beta rearrangements was quantified using Shannon entropy and Simpson indices. Clonal expansion was assessed by the summed frequency of the 100 most abundant productive TCR beta clonotypes among total reads. A self-reactivity index based on amino acid usage at CDR3beta positions 6 and 7 was applied to the TRB repertoires. Two-way ANOVA was used for repertoire analyses, and Student t or Mann-Whitney tests were used for flow cytometric analyses. TCRdb limited this immuneACCESS table to in-frame rearrangements with V and J called. A share of clones is missing; checked studies link under half to unresolved V genes, and the rest is unexplained. D and trimming were read from the DNA, whereas the V and J calls and clone size are those reported in that table. The sample table shows 25,000 to 30,000 clones, and roughly 96% are seen once. Approximately 0.18% of the sample is in the top ten clones.

This sample stems from a study of regulatory and conventional T cells in RAG deficiency (dated by TCRdb to the late 2010s). Looking at the study overall: The study used high-throughput TCR beta sequencing to compare repertoire diversity and composition of Treg, conventional CD4+ and CD8+ T cells between RAG-deficient patients and healthy controls. What the work shows at the level of the full study, not this receptor alone: All patient T-cell subsets had shorter CDR3 lengths; Omenn syndrome patients showed >85% Treg-Tconv repertoire overlap at nucleotide and amino acid level. Compared with control T-cell subpopulations, RAG-deficient patients had much lower Shannon entropy and higher Simpson indices. For some subjects, some analyses of T-cell subsets were not performed. In Omenn syndrome and CID/AS patients compared with controls, roughly 100-fold fewer unique TCR beta sequences were detected from Treg cells, versus 8 to 10-fold fewer for other subsets. The CD25-high CD127-low cells sorted from Omenn syndrome patients may be peripherally activated cells rather than true Treg cells.

Before genomic DNA was extracted, conventional CD4+ T cells were isolated from blood as CD25-low CD127-high cells. Repertoire analyses used fewer than ten healthy control donors as the comparison group. After removal of 4 bases from V and 7 bases from J, the junction retains 6 bases not matched to a gene. From the cysteine up to the phenylalanine, the CDR3 has a length of 13 residues. Only the CDR3 DNA stays, 39 bases, in frame from base 1. Based on the germline V gene, the CDR1 and CDR2 sequences are SGHRS and YFSETQ. These data are also associated with another study on regulatory T cells. As that second study puts it: In the multiplex PCR, 52 forward TRBV primers and 13 reverse TRBJ primers were used, and assay-based and computational corrections were applied for amplification bias. Repertoires from patients had restricted unique TRB V-J pairs and skewed V and J gene usage, with the strongest effect in regulatory T cells. T-cell receptor beta repertoires of sorted regulatory, conventional CD4+ and CD8+ T cells were compared between CD3G-deficient patients and healthy controls. Ficoll density separation was used to isolate peripheral blood mononuclear cells. Rearranged TRB loci were amplified from genomic DNA by multiplex PCR within the immunoSEQ assay. An Illumina HiSeq platform was used to sequence the TRB amplicons. Custom algorithms error-filtered the raw sequences and aligned the raw sequences to reference gene sequences, after which the immunoSEQ online tools were used for analysis. Frequencies of productive and nonproductive TRB rearrangements were assessed among unique sequences as well as among total sequences. Group comparisons used t tests, Mann-Whitney tests or two-way ANOVA run in Prism software.

The source material was CD25- CD4+ T cells sorted from blood. The chain is made from TRBV5-1 and TRBJ1-2; 8 of the junction bases match TRBD1. The TCR originated in a human donor in good health. The sequenced DNA: TGCGCCAGCAGCATGTCAGGGGGCACTGGCTACACCTTC. Its amino acids are CASSMSGGTGYTF.